Each of the 14 T cell receptor beta chains below was sequenced from the same sample in a study of post-analysis software for immune sequencing data. The study, taken as a whole, reports: The five TRBV segments detected at higher frequency in patients than in controls included TRBV5-6, TRBV5-1 and TRBV20-1.

Incorporated into the TCR beta cDNA libraries were unique molecular identifiers, which served to reduce PCR and sequencing biases. TCRdb re-analysed the PCR reads in MiXCR, keeping a single row per CDR3 protein. In the table there are hundreds of thousands of distinct CDR3 sequences, approximately 59% of which are singletons. Their target antigens are unknown. The sample comprised blood. Every receptor here comes from a girl aged 2-10 years with multiple sclerosis.

V is TRBV29-1 and J is TRBJ2-6; D is perhaps TRBD2 (6 bases). CDR1 is SQVTM, CDR2 ANQGSEA, per germline. The V end lost 0 bases, the J end lost 2 bases, and 11 bases lay between the germline ends. This CDR3 has 16 amino acids. For the CDR3, the DNA is TGCAGCGTTGAAGATCAGCGGGTCCCTGGGGCCAACGTCCTGACTTTC. Amino acids: CSVEDQRVPGANVLTF. Full variable domain (rest looked up from reference TRBV29-1 and TRBJ2-6): SAVISQKPSRDICQRGTSLTIQCQVDSQVTMMFWYRQQPGQSLTLIATANQGSEATYESGFVIDKFPISRPNLTFSTLTVSNMSPEDSSIYLCSVEDQRVPGANVLTFGAGSRLTVL.

The rearrangement uses TRBV6-5 and TRBJ2-7; 8 bases are shared with TRBD2. CDR3 size: 16 residues. Germline V gene sequence: CDR1 MNHEY, CDR2 SVGAGI. V lost 0 bases, J lost 3 bases, and 7 bases stayed unmatched. CDR3 DNA: TGTGCCAGCAGTTACTCGAGAGCGGGGGTGGGCTACGAGCAGTACTTC. Amino acids: CASSYSRAGVGYEQYF.

This chain connects TRBV5-6 to TRBJ2-1; 8 bases fit TRBD1. The CDR3 runs to 15 residues. Germline-derived CDR1 and CDR2 are SGHDT and YYEEEE. V was pared by 2 bases and J by 4 bases, with 5 bases of the junction left unmatched. The CDR3 loop is CASSFSRGLYNEQFF. In DNA form, the CDR3 reads TGTGCCAGCAGCTTCTCCAGGGGGCTTTACAATGAGCAGTTCTTC. Full variable domain (remainder filled in from reference TRBV5-6 and TRBJ2-1): DAGVTQSPTHLIKTRGQQVTLRCSPKSGHDTVSWYQQALGQGPQFIFQYYEEEERQRGNFPDRFSGHQFPNYSSELNVNALLLGDSALYLCASSFSRGLYNEQFFGPGTRLTVL.

This clonotype appeared a few times. The rearrangement joins TRBV7-9 to TRBJ2-5; unclear D gene. This CDR3 has 13 residues. V lost 5 bases to trimming and J lost 4 bases, with 11 bases between them. Germline-derived CDR1 and CDR2 are SEHNR and FQNEAQ (reference sequence). The CDR3 is CASSLNSVETQYF. In DNA form, the CDR3 reads TGTGCCAGCAGCCTAAATAGTGTAGAGACCCAGTACTTC.

About this clonotype: The junction does not match germline at one end; this may be a read error. The chain employs TRBV6-2 or TRBV6-3 and TRBJ2-1, with 10 bases identical to TRBD2. The CDR3 runs to 16 residues. CDR1 and CDR2 (germline): MNHEY, SVGEGT. The CDR3 region has the DNA TGTGCCCGCAGTTACGGCGAGCGGGGGGGCTTCGATGAGCAGTTCTTC. Amino acid sequence: CARSYGERGGFDEQFF.

The chain couples TRBV6-1 to TRBJ1-5, with a weak D call TRBD1 (6 bases). CDR3 size: 13 residues. Per germline, CDR1 MNHNS and CDR2 SASEGT. Trimming left V 7 bases short and J 5 bases short, with 12 bases between. The CDR3, as DNA: TGTGCCAGCACCTTGGAGGGGGATCAGCCCCAGCATTTT. This sequence encodes CASTLEGDQPQHF.

The chain combines TRBV12-3 or TRBV12-4 with TRBJ1-5; perhaps TRBD1 as D (6 bases). The CDR3 runs 13 residues. The V end was cut by 9 bases, the J end by 7 bases, with 16 bases between. The DNA for the CDR3 is TGTGCCAGTCAGACGGAGAGGGGGCAGCCCCAGCATTTT. Its protein is CASQTERGQPQHF.

The rearrangement uses TRBV29-1 and TRBJ1-2, with D possibly TRBD1 on 6 matching bases. CDR3 length: 13 residues. Germline V gene sequence: CDR1 SQVTM, CDR2 ANQGSEA. Deletions cut 3 bases from V and 5 bases from J, with 13 bases between. CDR3: CSVEEGGWYGYTF. The CDR3 region has the DNA TGCAGCGTTGAGGAGGGGGGATGGTATGGCTACACCTTC.

The chain recombines TRBV6-2 or TRBV6-3 with TRBJ1-5, with D possibly matching TRBD1 (5 bases). Germline CDR1 and CDR2: MNHEY and SVGEGT. CDR3 size: 13 residues. V lost 2 bases and J lost 7, with 9 bases in between. This chain's CDR3 is CASSYEGDQPQHF. In nucleotides, the CDR3 is TGTGCCAGCAGTTACGAAGGGGACCAGCCCCAGCATTTT.

The chain recombines TRBV7-8 with TRBJ2-7; D gene unclear. The germline V gene encodes CDR1 SGHVS and CDR2 FQNEAQ. V shed 1 base and J shed 3 bases, with 22 bases lying between them. The CDR3 has 18 amino acids. CDR3 DNA: TGTGCCAGCAGCTTAGACAGCACAACACAGTTTAGAATCTACGAGCAGTACTTC. It codes for CASSLDSTTQFRIYEQYF. Filled out from reference TRBV7-8 and TRBJ2-7, the complete variable domain reads GAGVSQSPRYKVAKRGQDVALRCDPISGHVSLFWYQQALGQGPEFLTYFQNEAQLDKSGLPSDRFFAERPEGSVSTLKIQRTQQEDSAVYLCASSLDSTTQFRIYEQYFGPGTRLTVT.

This clonotype came up many times. This chain links TRBV20-1 with TRBJ2-7, with 11 bases fitting TRBD2. The CDR3 is 17 residues long. J was trimmed by 5 bases and V by 3 bases; bases with no gene match: 15. CDR1 and CDR2 from the germline V gene are DFQATT and SNEGSKA (reference sequence). The CDR3 sequence: CSASLPTSGITPDEQYF. In DNA, the CDR3 is TGCAGTGCTAGCCTCCCGACTAGCGGGATAACCCCCGACGAGCAGTACTTC.

This clonotype has more than one count but fewer than ten. The genes are TRBV5-1 and TRBJ2-1; a possible D gene is TRBD1 (5 bases). The V gene lost 2 bases and the J gene lost 8 bases, with 11 bases spanning the gap. Germline loops: CDR1 SGHRS, CDR2 YFSETQ. This CDR3 is 13 amino acids long. The CDR3 spells CASSFKGWDEQFF. The CDR3 DNA is TGCGCCAGCAGCTTCAAGGGGTGGGATGAGCAGTTCTTC.

V is TRBV6-5 and J is TRBJ2-1; a weak D match, TRBD2 (6 bases). Germline V gives CDR1 MNHEY, CDR2 SVGAGI. The CDR3 sequence is 13 residues long. The ends were cut back, 6 bases at V and 8 bases at J, with 14 bases in the middle. The CDR3 loop is CASRPGGVDEQFF. The DNA for the CDR3 is TGTGCCAGCAGACCCGGCGGGGTCGATGAGCAGTTCTTC.

This sequence joins TRBV6-2 or TRBV6-3 and TRBJ1-2; D is perhaps TRBD1 (6 bases). CDR1 is MNHEY and CDR2 is SVGEGT in the germline V gene. Trimming stripped 2 bases from V and 3 bases from J, with 19 bases between. The CDR3 consists of 17 residues. CDR3 bases: TGTGCCAGCAGTTACACCATCTCCTCGGGGGCGCACTATGGCTACACCTTC. Translation: CASSYTISSGAHYGYTF.